The 15 T cell receptor beta chains below were found in one sample sequenced in a study of Ad26.COV2.S vaccination and SARS-CoV-2 variants (dated by TCRdb to about 2021). Reading the label with the study, this specimen's time point is: individuals recovered from natural SARS-CoV-2 infection. The method was the immunoSEQ multiplex PCR assay. The clones in this table, taken by TCRdb from immuneACCESS, are in-frame only. Not every clone is retained; where verified, under half of the shortfall comes from an unresolved V gene, and the cause of the rest is unknown. Within this sample are roughly 380,000 clones, with around 90% of them counted one time only. 3.5% to 4.5% of the sample is held by the ten biggest clonotypes. Source: peripheral blood, taken after recovery from COVID-19. The source of these receptors is a human donor who had recovered from COVID-19.

The chain couples TRBV7-6 to TRBJ2-2, with 7 bases fitting TRBD1. V shed 5 bases, J shed 0 bases, and the junction held 9 bases outside the gene matches. Germline V gene lookup returns CDR1 SGHVS and CDR2 FNYEAQ. The CDR3 runs to 17 residues. The CDR3: CASSPGTAFSNTGELFF. The DNA of the CDR3 is TGTGCCAGCAGCCCAGGGACAGCCTTTTCGAACACCGGGGAGCTGTTTTTT.

The chain combines TRBV6-2 or TRBV6-3 with TRBJ1-5; 11 nucleotides match TRBD1. This CDR3 is 15 amino acids long. CDR1 MNHEY and CDR2 SVGEGT come from the germline V gene. Germline trimming cut 2 bases from V and 3 bases from J; bases unmatched to any gene: 0. The CDR3 bases are TGTGCCAGCAGTTACGGACAGGGGGCCAATCAGCCCCAGCATTTT. This codes for CASSYGQGANQPQHF.

The V and J genes are TRBV23-1 and TRBJ1-3; 8 nucleotides match TRBD1. TRBV23-1 is designated an ORF whose function remains uncertain. The CDR3 is 16 residues long. V dropped 0 bases and J dropped 5; count of bases not matched to a gene: 6. CDR3 sequence: CASSQSPTGGRNTIYF. The CDR3 coding sequence is TGCGCCAGCAGTCAATCGCCCACAGGGGGGCGAAACACCATATATTTT.

CDR3 in amino acids: CASSRGDPGGTEAFF. The CDR3 bases are TGTGCCAGCAGCCGGGGGGATCCAGGGGGCACTGAAGCTTTCTTT. The chain couples TRBV4-2 to TRBJ1-1; TRBD1 matches 7 bases. V dropped 4 bases and J dropped 4; count of bases not matched to a gene: 9. Germline V gives CDR1 LGHNA, CDR2 YNFKEQ. The CDR3 consists of 15 residues.

The chain couples TRBV7-9 to TRBJ2-5; no clear D. CDR1 is SEHNR, CDR2 FQNEAQ, per germline (reference sequence). This CDR3 spans 14 amino acids. The ends were cut back, 1 base at V and 5 bases at J, with 11 bases in the middle. CDR3 sequence (DNA): TGTGCCAGCAGCTTAGGGGTCGGTACGGAGACCCAGTACTTC. Translating gives CASSLGVGTETQYF.

The chain joins TRBV6-2 or TRBV6-3 to TRBJ2-1; D not resolved. V was trimmed by 4 bases and J by 2 bases, leaving 18 bases between them. Germline CDR1 reads MNHEY; CDR2 reads SVGEGT. The CDR3 runs 17 residues. DNA of the CDR3: TGTGCCAGCAGTTCCCCGTGGGCGACCTTTGCCTACAATGAGCAGTTCTTC. It codes for CASSSPWATFAYNEQFF.

This clone came up once. The V gene is TRBV27, the J gene TRBJ2-5; 9 bases align to TRBD2. This CDR3 is built from 17 residues. V was pared by 6 bases and J by 3 bases, with 14 bases of the junction left unmatched. Germline V gene sequence: CDR1 MNHEY, CDR2 SMNVEV (reference sequence). Written as DNA, the CDR3 is TGTGCCAGCAGAGCCCGGGTGAGCGGGGGGTTTAAAGAGACCCAGTACTTC. This translates into CASRARVSGGFKETQYF.

The V and J genes are TRBV7-9 and TRBJ1-1, with 9 bases identical to TRBD1. CDR1 and CDR2 (germline): SEHNR, FQNEAQ (reference sequence). The CDR3 runs 14 residues. The V and J ends lost 5 bases and 10 bases, in that order; junction bases with no gene match: 11. The CDR3, as DNA: TGTGCCAGCAGCGCTGGGACAGGGCTTTCGGTAGCTTTCTTT. This encodes CASSAGTGLSVAFF.

This rearrangement joins TRBV7-9 to TRBJ1-4; D is unresolved. Trimming stripped 1 base from V and 3 bases from J, with 3 bases between. Germline values: CDR1 SEHNR, CDR2 FQNEAQ (reference sequence). The CDR3 is made up of 13 amino acids. CDR3 in DNA: TGTGCCAGCAGCTTAGGACCTAATGAAAAACTGTTTTTT. Amino acids: CASSLGPNEKLFF.

The rearrangement joins TRBV2 to TRBJ2-3; maybe TRBD1 (6 bases). Trimming stripped 1 base from V and 5 bases from J, with 13 bases between. The CDR3 loop spans 15 amino acids. The V gene's germline CDR1 is SNHLY and CDR2 FYNNEI. DNA of the CDR3: TGTGCCAGCAGTGAAGTTGTGGACAGACTAGATACGCAGTATTTT. Its translation: CASSEVVDRLDTQYF.

CDR3 loop: CASSVGGDYYEQYF. For the CDR3, the DNA is TGTGCCAGCAGCGTAGGGGGGGACTACTACGAGCAGTACTTC. V gene TRBV9 combines with J gene TRBJ2-7; 7 nucleotides line up with TRBD2. V shed 0 bases, J shed 3 bases, and the junction held 3 bases outside the gene matches. The CDR3 sequence is 14 residues long. Germline V gene sequence: CDR1 SGDLS, CDR2 YYNGEE.

This clone was counted a single time. The chain uses TRBV19 and TRBJ1-1; 7 nucleotides agree with TRBD1. This CDR3 has 13 residues. The V gene end was trimmed by 9 bases and the J gene end by 1 base; junction bases not matched to a gene: 5. Germline V gene data show CDR1 as LNHDA and CDR2 as SQIVND (reference sequence). The CDR3 spells CASRQGSNTEAFF. In nucleotides, the CDR3 is TGTGCCAGCAGACAGGGTTCGAACACTGAAGCTTTCTTT.

V and J are TRBV9 and TRBJ1-5, with TRBD1 as a possible D gene (6 bases). Germline values: CDR1 SGDLS, CDR2 YYNGEE. The ends were cut back, 5 bases at V and 2 bases at J, with 11 bases in the middle. CDR3 length: 14 amino acids. CDR3 bases: TGTGCCAGCAGTACATCAGGGGGCAATCAGCCCCAGCATTTT. Translation gives CASSTSGGNQPQHF.

The rearrangement joins TRBV7-8 to TRBJ2-3; 7 bases align to TRBD2. The CDR3 has 17 amino acids. Looked up from germline, CDR1 is SGHVS and CDR2 is FQNEAQ. J was trimmed by 0 bases and V by 1 base; bases with no gene match: 7. The CDR3 reads CASSLESGGRSTDTQYF. The DNA for the CDR3 is TGTGCCAGCAGCTTAGAGTCCGGGGGGAGAAGCACAGATACGCAGTATTTT.

The rearrangement links TRBV5-1 to TRBJ2-3; 7 bases align to TRBD1. Trimming cost V 0 bases and J 2 bases; bases outside gene matches: 3. The V gene's germline CDR1 is SGHRS and CDR2 YFSETQ. This CDR3 contains 15 residues. The CDR3 nucleotides are TGCGCCAGCAGCTTGGCACAGGGGCCCACAGATACGCAGTATTTT. Its protein is CASSLAQGPTDTQYF.